A selection of T cell receptor beta chains follows, all from one sample in a study of shared clonotypes between healthy human individuals. Assay used: immunoSEQ multiplex PCR; TCRdb lists only in-frame clones, some missing. The table lists 300,000 to 400,000 clones, roughly 70% of them singletons. The sample consisted of memory CD4+ T cells sorted from blood. The receptors shown here come from a young man in good health. The CDR3 runs from the conserved cysteine through the conserved F or W. D genes are given only for firm matches. Rows give clone size only sometimes, using once, few, many, or a class for an expanded clone.

size,D,V,J,DNA,CDR3
.,.,TRBV7-9,TRBJ1-3,TGTGCCAGCAGCTTAGTTGCCGGTTGGGGAACTGGAAACACCATATATTTT,CASSLVAGWGTGNTIYF
.,.,TRBV30,TRBJ1-3,TGTGCCTGGAGTGTACGGGTCCGTGACACCATATATTTT,CAWSVRVRDTIYF
.,TRBD1,TRBV7-7,TRBJ2-1,TGTGCCAGCAGCCCTCAGGGGACAGGGACAAATGAGCAGTTCTTC,CASSPQGTGTNEQFF
few,.,TRBV19,TRBJ2-1,TGTGCCAGTAGTATTCGCCGGGACAATGAGCAGTTCTTC,CASSIRRDNEQFF
.,TRBD2,TRBV11-2,TRBJ2-3,TGTGCCAGCAGCTTAACCCCTTCAAGCGGGAGCACTAGGTGGCAGTATTTT,CASSLTPSSGSTRWQYF
.,TRBD2,TRBV30,TRBJ2-2,TGTGCCTGGGGACTAGCGGTAGTCGCCGGGGAGCTGTTTTTT,CAWGLAVVAGELFF
.,.,TRBV28,TRBJ1-5,TGTGCCAGCAGTTTACGAGGGGGACCCCAAAAGCCCCAGCATTTT,CASSLRGGPQKPQHF
.,.,TRBV6-5,TRBJ2-1,TGTGCCAGCAGTTCCTCCCCGGGACGTTCCTACAATGAGCAGTTCTTC,CASSSSPGRSYNEQFF
.,.,TRBV6-1,TRBJ1-4,TGTGCCAGCAGCGCCGGTAATTTCGAAAAACTGTTTTTT,CASSAGNFEKLFF
.,.,TRBV2,TRBJ1-1,TGTGCCACCCGCCGATCAGTGAACACTGAAGCTTTCTTT,CATRRSVNTEAFF
few,.,TRBV19,TRBJ2-7,TGTGCCAGTAGTATCTCAACAAACGAGCAGTACTTC,CASSISTNEQYF
.,.,TRBV28,TRBJ2-7,TGTGCCAGCAGTTTCCGCCGCTACGAGCAGTACTTC,CASSFRRYEQYF
.,.,TRBV28,TRBJ1-3,TGTGCCAGCAGGGGATCAGGGGTCCCCCTAGGAAACACCATATATTTT,CASRGSGVPLGNTIYF
few,TRBD1,TRBV5-1,TRBJ2-7,TGCGCCAGCAGCTGGGGGACAGGCTACGAGCAGTACTTC,CASSWGTGYEQYF
.,TRBD1,TRBV5-1,TRBJ2-5,TGCGCCAGCAGCTTGTTTGCCAGGGGGCTGGAGACCCAGTACTTC,CASSLFARGLETQYF
few,TRBD1,TRBV28,TRBJ1-4,TGTGCCAGCAGTTTTTGGGACAGGCATCAAAAACTGTTTTTT,CASSFWDRHQKLFF
.,.,TRBV9,TRBJ2-3,TGTGCCAGCAGCGTATTAGGATCGGCAGGAGATACGCAGTATTTT,CASSVLGSAGDTQYF
.,.,TRBV10-1,TRBJ2-5,TGCGCCAGCAGTGAGGTTCCCTCGGAGACCCAGTACTTC,CASSEVPSETQYF
.,.,TRBV4-3,TRBJ2-3,TGCGCCAGCAGCCAAGAGGGGAGGATTGGAGCAGATACGCAGTATTTT,CASSQEGRIGADTQYF
.,.,TRBV7-2,TRBJ2-5,TGTGCCAGCAGCTTAGGTTTACGCCAAGAGACCCAGTACTTC,CASSLGLRQETQYF
few,TRBD1,TRBV4-1,TRBJ1-1,TGCGCCAGCAGCCAGGAGAGACAGGGCACTGAAGCTTTCTTT,CASSQERQGTEAFF
.,.,TRBV11-2,TRBJ2-2,TGTGCCAGCAGCCCCCGGGACACCGGGGAGCTGTTTTTT,CASSPRDTGELFF
few,TRBD2,TRBV5-1,TRBJ2-1,TGCGCCAGCAGCAGAGAACTAGCGGGAGGTGGGGATGAGCAGTTCTTC,CASSRELAGGGDEQFF
.,.,TRBV6-5,TRBJ1-2,TGTGCCAGCAGTTCCGGGACTAGGAGTGGCTACACCTTC,CASSSGTRSGYTF
.,TRBD2,TRBV6-1,TRBJ2-1,TGTGCCAGCAGTGAACGCAGCCTAGCGGCTTACAATGAGCAGTTCTTC,CASSERSLAAYNEQFF
.,.,TRBV7-2,TRBJ2-3,TGTGCCAGCAGCAATTGGGACGGCACAGATACGCAGTATTTT,CASSNWDGTDTQYF
.,.,TRBV27,TRBJ1-4,TGTGCCAGCAGGAAAGACAGCCTTATTGCAACTAATGAAAAACTGTTTTTT,CASRKDSLIATNEKLFF
.,.,TRBV10-2,TRBJ2-7,TGCGCCAGCAGTGAAAGGGTGGGTCGGGAGCAGTACTTC,CASSERVGREQYF
.,TRBD2,TRBV19,TRBJ2-1,TGTGCCAGTAGTGTAGGTCTAGCGGGAGGGCTGAGTGAGCAGTTCTTC,CASSVGLAGGLSEQFF
.,.,TRBV19,TRBJ1-5,TGTGCCAGTAGTTTTCAGACAGATTTAAGCAATCAGCCCCAGCATTTT,CASSFQTDLSNQPQHF
.,TRBD2,TRBV14,TRBJ2-7,TGTGCCAGCAGCCCCGTCGGGGGGAGCGCCTCCTACGAGCAGTACTTC,CASSPVGGSASYEQYF
.,.,TRBV5-6,TRBJ1-2,TGTGCCAGCAGCTTGCTACAGGCAAATTATGGCTACACCTTC,CASSLLQANYGYTF
.,.,TRBV9,TRBJ2-7,TGTGCCAGCAGCGTAGCTGGGGGTATCGGCTACGAGCAGTACTTC,CASSVAGGIGYEQYF
.,.,TRBV6-1,TRBJ2-7,TGTGCCAGCAGTGTCGAGTTCGGGGCAGCGGAGTACTACGAGCAGTACTTC,CASSVEFGAAEYYEQYF
.,.,TRBV11-3,TRBJ2-2,TGTGCCAGCAGCGGGACGAACACCGGGGAGCTGTTTTTT,CASSGTNTGELFF
.,.,TRBV10-3,TRBJ2-4,TGTGCCATCAGTGAGCCCGGCGAGAAAAACATTCAGTACTTC,CAISEPGEKNIQYF
.,.,TRBV18,TRBJ2-7,TGTGCCAGCTCACCACCAGGCCGGGGCCTCTACGAGCAGTACTTC,CASSPPGRGLYEQYF
.,.,TRBV27,TRBJ2-4,TGTGCCAGCAGTTTCGCCAGGGGTCGAGGCAAAAACATTCAGTACTTC,CASSFARGRGKNIQYF
.,.,TRBV29-1,TRBJ1-1,TGCAGCGTTGGTGCGGGGTGGGGGATGAACACTGAAGCTTTCTTT,CSVGAGWGMNTEAFF
.,.,TRBV5-1,TRBJ2-4,TGCGCCAGCAGCTTGGGAGGCCAGGGCAACATTCAGTACTTC,CASSLGGQGNIQYF
.,TRBD1,TRBV30,TRBJ1-2,TGTGCCTGGAGGGCGGACAGGATCTATGGCTACACCTTC,CAWRADRIYGYTF
.,TRBD2,TRBV2,TRBJ2-2,TGTGCCAGCAGCGGACTAGCGGGTGCCGGGGAGCTGTTTTTT,CASSGLAGAGELFF
.,TRBD2,TRBV7-3,TRBJ2-7,TGTGCCAGCAGCTTAGCGGGAGGGCCGTCTGAGCAGTACTTC,CASSLAGGPSEQYF
.,.,TRBV6-1,TRBJ2-3,TGTGCCAGCAGTGAACAGGCTAGCCTGACAGATACGCAGTATTTT,CASSEQASLTDTQYF